This T cell receptor (beta chain) appears in the sequencing data of a study of cytomegalovirus exposure and HLA in healthy donors. Produced via immunoSEQ multiplex PCR; TCRdb's table is partial and in-frame only. The sample has fewer than 200,000 clones; 87% are singletons. The V end lost 3 bases, the J end lost 0 bases, and 12 bases lay between the germline ends. From germline, CDR1 is SGHAT and CDR2 FQNNGV. This CDR3 has 17 amino acids. Sequenced sample: PBMCs. The chain combines TRBV11-2 with TRBJ2-6, with a possible D match to TRBD1 (5 bases). The receptor comes from a woman in her 30s in good health and CMV-seronegative. CDR3 amino acids: CASSFGHTSSGANVLTF. Here the CDR3 DNA reads TGTGCCAGCAGCTTTGGACATACAAGCTCTGGGGCCAACGTCCTGACTTTC.